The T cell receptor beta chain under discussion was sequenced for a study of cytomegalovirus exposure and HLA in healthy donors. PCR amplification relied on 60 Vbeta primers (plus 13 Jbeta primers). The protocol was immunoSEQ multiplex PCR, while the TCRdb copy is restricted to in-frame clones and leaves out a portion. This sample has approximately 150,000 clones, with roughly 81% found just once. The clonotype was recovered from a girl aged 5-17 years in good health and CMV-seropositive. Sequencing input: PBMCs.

The CDR3 protein is CASSYSSVVSNQPQHF. DNA of the CDR3: TGTGCCAGCAGTTACTCGTCGGTGGTAAGCAATCAGCCCCAGCATTTT. The gene calls are TRBV6-6 and TRBJ1-5; D gene unclear. Germline CDR1 and CDR2: MNHNY and SVGAGI (reference sequence). The CDR3 runs 16 residues. V was trimmed by 0 bases and J by 1 base, leaving 10 bases between them.